A selection of T cell receptor beta chains follows, all from one sample in a study of cytotoxic CD8 clonotypes in ibrutinib-treated CLL. Data came from immunoSEQ multiplex PCR; TCRdb stores just in-frame clones and leaves some out. Here the sample spans about 76,000 clones, about 82% being singletons. The sequencing here drew on PBMCs, taken before ibrutinib treatment. The receptor set was obtained from a human donor with chronic lymphocytic leukemia. Both conserved end residues are part of each CDR3. D genes are given only for firm matches. Expanded clones are given a class, and other clones once, few, many or no size at all.

TRBV10-3	-	TRBJ2-7	TRBD1	CAISATGGLETYEQYF	TGTGCCATCAGTGCGACAGGGGGCCTAGAAACTTACGAGCAGTACTTC
TRBV19	-	TRBJ2-2	-	CASTSDVTGELFF	TGTGCCAGTACCTCGGATGTCACCGGGGAGCTGTTTTTT
TRBV5-6	-	TRBJ2-7	-	CASSAGTFYEQYF	TGTGCCAGCAGCGCAGGGACCTTCTACGAGCAGTACTTC
TRBV2	-	TRBJ1-2	TRBD1	CASSWEGRGHGYTF	TGTGCCAGCAGCTGGGAGGGCAGGGGGCATGGCTACACCTTC
TRBV6-5	-	TRBJ1-3	-	CASSSTGGAGNTIYF	TGTGCCAGCAGTTCCACGGGAGGGGCTGGAAACACCATATATTTT
TRBV7-7	-	TRBJ2-2	TRBD2	CASSPGLAGNTGELFF	TGTGCCAGCAGCCCCGGGCTAGCGGGCAACACCGGGGAGCTGTTTTTT
TRBV27	-	TRBJ2-5	-	CASSLQGGETQYF	TGTGCCAGCAGTTTGCAAGGGGGAGAGACCCAGTACTTC
TRBV25-1	-	TRBJ1-2	-	CASSPSGYGYTF	TGTGCCAGCAGCCCAAGTGGCTATGGCTACACCTTC
TRBV19	-	TRBJ1-3	-	CASRSEDVPFGNTIYF	TGTGCCAGTAGGTCGGAAGACGTACCTTTCGGAAACACCATATATTTT
TRBV12-1	once	TRBJ1-5	-	CASSFGGARSNQPQHF	TGTGCCAGCAGCTTTGGGGGGGCGCGGAGCAATCAGCCCCAGCATTTT
TRBV7-9	once	TRBJ2-1	TRBD1	CASSPGGEQFF	TGTGCCAGCAGTCCAGGGGGCGAGCAGTTCTTC
TRBV15	-	TRBJ2-7	TRBD1	CATSRLDRDPYEQYF	TGTGCCACCAGCAGATTAGACAGGGACCCCTACGAGCAGTACTTC
TRBV6-6	-	TRBJ2-3	-	CASRRTGSSTDTQYF	TGTGCCAGCAGAAGAACAGGGTCCAGCACAGATACGCAGTATTTT
TRBV10-1	-	TRBJ2-7	TRBD2	CASSRTSETYEQYF	TGCGCCAGCAGTAGGACTAGCGAGACCTACGAGCAGTACTTC
TRBV19	-	TRBJ2-7	-	CASSPGSYEQYF	TGTGCCAGTAGTCCGGGGTCCTACGAGCAGTACTTC
TRBV9	-	TRBJ2-2	-	CASSVPGELFF	TGTGCCAGCAGCGTCCCCGGGGAGCTGTTTTTT
TRBV7-2	-	TRBJ1-3	-	CASSLDSSWSSGNTIYF	TGTGCCAGCAGCTTAGATTCCTCCTGGAGCTCTGGAAACACCATATATTTT
TRBV9	-	TRBJ2-4	TRBD1	CASSVGISGTVLYF	TGTGCCAGCAGCGTAGGAATTTCAGGGACAGTTCTGTACTTC
TRBV6-1	once	TRBJ2-1	TRBD2	CASGGTSGINEQFF	TGTGCCAGCGGGGGGACTAGCGGGATCAATGAGCAGTTCTTC
TRBV2	-	TRBJ2-2	TRBD2	CASRGVSNTGELFF	TGTGCCAGCCGGGGGGTATCGAACACCGGGGAGCTGTTTTTT
TRBV7-9	-	TRBJ2-7	-	CASSLAQGQYF	TGTGCCAGCAGCTTAGCCCAAGGGCAGTACTTC
TRBV5-6	-	TRBJ1-4	-	CASSLGTFREKLFF	TGTGCCAGCAGCTTAGGGACATTCCGTGAAAAACTGTTTTTT
TRBV2	-	TRBJ1-1	-	CASIREGNTEAFF	TGTGCCAGCATTAGGGAAGGGAACACTGAAGCTTTCTTT
TRBV5-1	-	TRBJ2-7	-	CASSLDPGSYEQYF	TGCGCCAGCAGCTTGGATCCGGGGTCCTACGAGCAGTACTTC
TRBV7-2	-	TRBJ2-7	-	CASSFLGSMDEQYF	TGTGCCAGCAGCTTTCTGGGAAGCATGGACGAGCAGTACTTC
TRBV28	-	TRBJ2-7	-	CASSTSGPKGRWSYEQYF	TGTGCCAGCTCCACCTCAGGGCCTAAAGGAAGGTGGTCCTACGAGCAGTACTTC
TRBV18	-	TRBJ1-2	-	CASSQVSSGYGYTF	TGTGCCAGCTCACAAGTTTCCTCAGGGTACGGCTACACCTTC
TRBV19	-	TRBJ1-2	TRBD1	CASSNRTTTGGRYGYTF	TGTGCCAGTAGTAATCGAACTACGACAGGGGGTCGCTATGGCTACACCTTC
TRBV29-1	-	TRBJ2-1	TRBD2	CSVWGGETYNEQFF	TGCAGCGTTTGGGGGGGAGAGACATACAATGAGCAGTTCTTC
TRBV4-1	-	TRBJ2-1	TRBD2	CASSQEGSGRGPYNEQFF	TGCGCCAGCAGCCAAGAGGGCAGCGGGAGGGGACCCTACAATGAGCAGTTCTTC
TRBV9	-	TRBJ2-1	-	CASSVVFYNEQFF	TGTGCCAGCAGCGTAGTATTTTACAATGAGCAGTTCTTC
TRBV5-5	-	TRBJ2-2	-	CASSPRPVDTGELFF	TGTGCCAGCAGCCCCCGCCCTGTCGACACCGGGGAGCTGTTTTTT
TRBV18	-	TRBJ2-7	-	CASSPETGRLSPYF	TGTGCCAGCTCACCAGAAACAGGGCGTCTATCCCCGTACTTC
TRBV27	-	TRBJ2-1	TRBD2	CASLRLAGGRDNEQFF	TGTGCCAGCCTCAGACTAGCGGGAGGGCGAGACAATGAGCAGTTCTTC
TRBV5-8	-	TRBJ1-5	-	CASSFRDQPQHF	TGTGCCAGCAGCTTTCGGGATCAGCCCCAGCATTTT
TRBV6-5	few	TRBJ1-4	-	CASSGHSNEKLFF	TGTGCCAGCAGCGGGCACTCTAATGAAAAACTGTTTTTT
TRBV21-1	-	TRBJ1-1	-	CASSKSTRNTEAFF	TGTGCCAGCAGCAAATCAACCAGGAACACTGAAGCTTTCTTT
TRBV7-8	-	TRBJ2-5	TRBD2	CASSPLAGGTFGETQYF	TGTGCCAGCAGCCCGCTAGCGGGAGGTACATTCGGGGAGACCCAGTACTTC
TRBV7-3	-	TRBJ1-1	-	CASSLGANTEAFF	TGTGCCAGCAGCTTAGGGGCGAACACTGAAGCTTTCTTT
TRBV19	-	TRBJ2-2	-	CASSYSLGSGTGELFF	TGTGCCAGTAGTTACTCGCTCGGGAGCGGGACCGGGGAGCTGTTTTTT